The present T cell receptor (beta chain) was sequenced within a study of blood T cell repertoires in COVID-19 (dated by TCRdb to 2019 to 2021). About the investigation overall: Collaborator samples came from the United States, Italy and Spain and covered acute and convalescent phases of COVID-19. The prospective study material was composed of cDNA or gDNA derived from T cells, B-cell-depleted T cells, or PBMCs. The dataset comprised deeply sampled blood TCRbeta repertoires from subjects exposed to, actively infected with, or recovered from COVID-19. The repertoires were made available in a free public database intended to serve as a resource for research on the immune response to SARS-CoV-2. Samples came from the ongoing ImmuneRACE study (first 160 participants) plus 1,254 subjects from 6 global collaborators. Sample metadata almost always included a de-identified subject ID, COVID-19 status, age in years and sex. HLA class I and class II types, where available, came from metadata supplied by the sample provider rather than from assay-based typing.

The germline V end is reduced by 0 bases and the J end by 4 bases; junction bases left unmatched: 10. The CDR3, from cysteine to phenylalanine, totals 17 residues. Solely the CDR3 DNA is kept, with 51 bases framed from the first base. CDR1 SGHKS and CDR2 YYEKEE are derived from the germline V gene (reference sequence). What the work shows at the level of the full study, not this receptor alone: The quantity of clinical and demographic metadata differed by source and by participant and was supplied without curation.

TCRbeta CDR3 regions were amplified from genomic DNA using the immunoSEQ Assay, a bias-controlled multiplex PCR. In the authors' own workflow: Nucleated cell counts per sample were estimated from amplification of reference gene primers within the assay. To quantify the absolute abundance of each unique TCRbeta CDR3 rearrangement, sequence reads were collapsed and filtered. For each sample, productive Simpson clonality was calculated by taking the square root of Simpson's diversity index across productive rearrangements. The table comes from immuneACCESS by way of TCRdb, which keeps in-frame sequences with V and J called. Part of the clones is missing from these tables; in studies checked, under half for an unresolved V gene and the rest for unknown reasons. V, J and clone size derive from that table, while D and trimming were established from the DNA sequence. Present in this sample are fewer than 300,000 clones, over 70% of which were seen just once. 8.6% of the sample goes to the ten largest clones.

The collaborating institutions used their own protocols to collect whole blood in K2EDTA tubes. For TCRbeta analysis, collaborators shipped samples in one of three forms: frozen whole blood, isolated PBMCs, or DNA extracted from either of those sample types. A word on this clone: It has no known antigen specificity. Per-base qualities were not stored, and no clone one base away is much larger.

In this chain, TRBV5-5 is recombined with TRBJ2-1, with 7 middle bases fitting TRBD2. The clonotype originates from a human donor in a cohort sampled during active COVID-19. Material for sequencing was peripheral blood. The CDR3 is CASSLVGGDFKYNEQFF. DNA sequence: TGTGCCAGCAGCTTGGTTGGGGGGGACTTTAAATACAATGAGCAGTTCTTC.